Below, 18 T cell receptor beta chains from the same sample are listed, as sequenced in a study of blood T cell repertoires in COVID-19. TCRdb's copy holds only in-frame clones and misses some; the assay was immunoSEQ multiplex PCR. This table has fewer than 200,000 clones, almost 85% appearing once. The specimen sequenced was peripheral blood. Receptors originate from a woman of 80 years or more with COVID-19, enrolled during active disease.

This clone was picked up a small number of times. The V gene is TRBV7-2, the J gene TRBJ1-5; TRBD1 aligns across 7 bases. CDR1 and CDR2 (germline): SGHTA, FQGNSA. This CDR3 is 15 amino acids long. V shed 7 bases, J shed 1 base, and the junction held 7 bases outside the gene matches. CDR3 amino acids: CASTLQGQSNQPQHF. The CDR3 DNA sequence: TGTGCCAGCACTCTACAGGGGCAAAGCAATCAGCCCCAGCATTTT.

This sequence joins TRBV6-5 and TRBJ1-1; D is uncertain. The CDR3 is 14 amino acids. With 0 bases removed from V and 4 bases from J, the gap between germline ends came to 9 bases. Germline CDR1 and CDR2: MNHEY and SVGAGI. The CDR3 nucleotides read TGTGCCAGCAGTTACTCGAGAGGGCCCACTGAAGCTTTCTTT. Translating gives CASSYSRGPTEAFF.

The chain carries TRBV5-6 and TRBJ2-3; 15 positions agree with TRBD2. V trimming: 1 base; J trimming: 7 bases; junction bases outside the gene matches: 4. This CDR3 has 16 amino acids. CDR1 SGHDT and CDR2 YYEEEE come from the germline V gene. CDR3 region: CASSLIGLAGGHTQYF. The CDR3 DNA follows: TGTGCCAGCAGCTTGATCGGACTAGCGGGGGGGCATACGCAGTATTTT.

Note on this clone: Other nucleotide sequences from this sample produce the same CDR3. The CDR3 loop reads CASSIRGNQPQHF. The CDR3 DNA reads TGTGCCAGTAGTATCCGGGGCAATCAGCCCCAGCATTTT. This chain connects TRBV19 to TRBJ1-5; D unclear. Germline-derived CDR1 and CDR2 are LNHDA and SQIVND (reference sequence). The CDR3 is 13 residues long. The V gene lost 3 bases and the J gene lost 2 bases, with 5 bases spanning the gap.

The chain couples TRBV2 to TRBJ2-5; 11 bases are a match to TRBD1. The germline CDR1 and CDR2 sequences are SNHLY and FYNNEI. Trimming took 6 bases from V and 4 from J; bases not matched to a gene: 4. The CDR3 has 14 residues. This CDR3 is CASRRTGGTETQYF. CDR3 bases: TGTGCCAGCAGACGGACAGGGGGCACAGAGACCCAGTACTTC.

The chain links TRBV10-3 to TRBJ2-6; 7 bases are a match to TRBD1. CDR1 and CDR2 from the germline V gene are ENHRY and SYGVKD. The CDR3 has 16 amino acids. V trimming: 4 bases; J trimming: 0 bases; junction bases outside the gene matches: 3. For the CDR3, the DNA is TGTGCCATCAGTGCCAGGGGGAACTCTGGGGCCAACGTCCTGACTTTC. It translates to CAISARGNSGANVLTF.

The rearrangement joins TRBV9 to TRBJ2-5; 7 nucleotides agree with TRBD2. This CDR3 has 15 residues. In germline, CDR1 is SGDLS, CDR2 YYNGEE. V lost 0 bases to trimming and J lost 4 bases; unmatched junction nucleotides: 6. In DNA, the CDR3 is TGTGCCAGCAGCGTAGCGAGCTGGGGGGGAGAGACCCAGTACTTC. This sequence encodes CASSVASWGGETQYF.

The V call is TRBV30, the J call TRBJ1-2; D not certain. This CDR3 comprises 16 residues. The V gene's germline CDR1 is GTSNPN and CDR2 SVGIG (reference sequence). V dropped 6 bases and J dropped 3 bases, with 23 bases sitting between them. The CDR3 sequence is CACSGGHPSIYYGYTF. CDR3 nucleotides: TGTGCCTGCTCTGGTGGCCATCCTTCAATTTACTATGGCTACACCTTC. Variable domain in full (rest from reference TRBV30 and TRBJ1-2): SQTIHQWPATLVQPVGSPLSLECTVEGTSNPNLYWYRQAAGRGLQLLFYSVGIGQISSEVPQNLSASRPQDRQFILSSKKLLLSDSGFYLCACSGGHPSIYYGYTFGSGTRLTVV.

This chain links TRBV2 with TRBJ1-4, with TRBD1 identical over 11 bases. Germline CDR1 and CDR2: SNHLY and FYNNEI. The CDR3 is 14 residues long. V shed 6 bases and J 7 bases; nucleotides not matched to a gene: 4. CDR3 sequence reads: CASRDRGLGEKLFF. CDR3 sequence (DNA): TGTGCCAGCAGGGACAGGGGGCTAGGTGAAAAACTGTTTTTT.

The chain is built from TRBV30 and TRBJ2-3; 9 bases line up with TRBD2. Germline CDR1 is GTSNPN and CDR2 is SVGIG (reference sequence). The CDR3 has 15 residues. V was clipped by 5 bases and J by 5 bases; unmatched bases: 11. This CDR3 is CAWAPIAGGLDTQYF. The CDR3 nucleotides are TGTGCCTGGGCCCCGATTGCGGGAGGGTTAGATACGCAGTATTTT.

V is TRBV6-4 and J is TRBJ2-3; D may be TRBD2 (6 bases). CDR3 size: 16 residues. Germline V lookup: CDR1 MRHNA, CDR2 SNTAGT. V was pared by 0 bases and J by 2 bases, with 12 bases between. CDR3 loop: CASSDSGGLLTDTQYF. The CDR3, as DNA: TGTGCCAGCAGTGACTCGGGAGGACTACTCACAGATACGCAGTATTTT.

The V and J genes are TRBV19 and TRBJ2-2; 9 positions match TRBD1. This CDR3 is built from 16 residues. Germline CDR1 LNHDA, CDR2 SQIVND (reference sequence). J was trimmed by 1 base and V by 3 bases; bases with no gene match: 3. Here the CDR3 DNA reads TGTGCCAGTAGTATTGGGACAGGGCGGAACACCGGGGAGCTGTTTTTT. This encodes CASSIGTGRNTGELFF.

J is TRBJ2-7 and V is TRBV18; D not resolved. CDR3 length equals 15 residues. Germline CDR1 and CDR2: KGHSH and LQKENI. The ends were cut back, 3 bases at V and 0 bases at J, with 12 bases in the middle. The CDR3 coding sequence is TGTGCCAGCTCACCGCAGGCGACGGACTCCTACGAGCAGTACTTC. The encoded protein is CASSPQATDSYEQYF. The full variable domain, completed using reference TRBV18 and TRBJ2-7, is NAGVMQNPRHLVRRRGQEARLRCSPMKGHSHVYWYRQLPEEGLKFMVYLQKENIIDESGMPKERFSAEFPKEGPSILRIQQVVRGDSAAYFCASSPQATDSYEQYFGPGTRLTVT.

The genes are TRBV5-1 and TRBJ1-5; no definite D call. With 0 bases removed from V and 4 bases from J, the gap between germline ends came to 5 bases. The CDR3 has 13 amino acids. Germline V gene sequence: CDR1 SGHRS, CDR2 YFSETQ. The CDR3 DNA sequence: TGCGCCAGCAGCTTGGCCGTAAATCAGCCCCAGCATTTT. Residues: CASSLAVNQPQHF.

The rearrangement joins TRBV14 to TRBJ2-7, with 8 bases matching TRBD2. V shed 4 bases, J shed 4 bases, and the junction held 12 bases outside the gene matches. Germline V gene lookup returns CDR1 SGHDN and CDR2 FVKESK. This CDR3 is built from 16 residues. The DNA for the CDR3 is TGTGCCAGCAGCCCGTGGGGGCCAGCGGGAGTATACGAGCAGTACTTC. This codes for CASSPWGPAGVYEQYF.

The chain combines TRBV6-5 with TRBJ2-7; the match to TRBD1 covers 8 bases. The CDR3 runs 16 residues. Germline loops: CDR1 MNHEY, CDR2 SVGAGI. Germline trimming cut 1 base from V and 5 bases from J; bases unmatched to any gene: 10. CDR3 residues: CASSYYIGQGVHEQYF. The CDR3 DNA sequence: TGTGCCAGCAGTTACTACATTGGACAGGGTGTCCACGAGCAGTACTTC.

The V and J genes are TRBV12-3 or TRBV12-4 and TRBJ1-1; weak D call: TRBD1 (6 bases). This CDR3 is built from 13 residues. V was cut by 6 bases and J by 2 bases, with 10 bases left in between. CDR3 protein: CASSGQINTEAFF. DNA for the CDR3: TGTGCCAGCAGCGGACAGATAAACACTGAAGCTTTCTTT.

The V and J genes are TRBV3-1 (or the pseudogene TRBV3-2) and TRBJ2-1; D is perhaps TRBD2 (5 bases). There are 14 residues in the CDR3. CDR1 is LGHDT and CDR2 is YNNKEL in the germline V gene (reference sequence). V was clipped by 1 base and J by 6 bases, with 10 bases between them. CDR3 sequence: CASSQVPTSNEQFF. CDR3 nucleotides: TGTGCCAGCAGCCAAGTTCCCACTAGCAATGAGCAGTTCTTC.